This TCR beta chain appears in the sequencing data of a study of T cell changes during pregnancy in multiple sclerosis (dated by TCRdb to 2018 to 2020). With respect to the entire study: The study examined how the T cell repertoire changed over the course of pregnancy in women with multiple sclerosis.

The method behind the library was the immunoSEQ multiplex PCR assay. TCRdb mirrors the immuneACCESS table, restricted to in-frame sequences. Some clones are absent from its copies; in checked studies, under half trace to an unresolved V gene, and the reason for the others is unknown. Recorded for this sample are roughly 40,000 clones; approximately 88% of them occurred a single time. 1.2% of the sample is taken by the ten largest. The germline V gene (reference sequence) gives CDR1 as SGHNT and CDR2 as YYREEE. From cysteine to phenylalanine, the CDR3 is 13 amino acids long. Just CDR3 DNA is preserved here, 39 bases in frame from base 1. A distance of 11 bases separates the germline ends of V and J, which lose 4 bases and 3 bases respectively. Points on this clone: Its antigen is not yet known. No per-base quality is available; no much larger clone lies one base away.

The chain uses TRBV5-4 and TRBJ2-7; the best D guess is TRBD2, with 6 bases matching. This clonotype was obtained from a female donor with multiple sclerosis, enrolled in a pregnancy study. The sequenced sample was CD4+ T cells from peripheral blood mononuclear cells, obtained before pregnancy. The CDR3 reads as follows: CASSRGIFYEQYF. DNA sequence: TGTGCCAGCAGCCGGGGGATCTTCTACGAGCAGTACTTC.